This is a list of T cell receptor beta chains from one sample in a study of brain T cells in children with intractable seizures. Clones were read by immunoSEQ multiplex PCR, and TCRdb kept only the in-frame ones, dropping some. The sample yields 340,000 or so clones, nearly 95% seen once. The material sequenced was peripheral blood, taken approximately 5 months after surgery. All receptors derive from a boy in the first two years of life with tuberous sclerosis and intractable seizures. CDR3s include the opening cysteine and the closing phenylalanine or tryptophan. The D gene is left open where the match is weak. Some rows have no size entry. The others give once, few or many, or a class for an expanded clone.

V: TRBV5-1; D: TRBD2; size: NA; J: TRBJ2-7; CDR3: CASSIGLAGNEQYF; DNA: TGCGCCAGCAGCATAGGACTAGCCGGGAACGAGCAGTACTTC
V: TRBV6-1; D: NA; size: NA; J: TRBJ2-1; CDR3: CASSDNGNEQFF; DNA: TGTGCCAGCAGTGACAACGGGAATGAGCAGTTCTTC
V: TRBV27; D: NA; size: NA; J: TRBJ2-7; CDR3: CASSTGTTGAYEQYF; DNA: TGTGCCAGCAGCACGGGAACGACTGGGGCCTACGAGCAGTACTTC
V: TRBV10-1; D: NA; size: NA; J: TRBJ2-5; CDR3: CASSESARGLAVEETQYF; DNA: TGCGCCAGCAGTGAGTCCGCAAGGGGGCTAGCGGTTGAAGAGACCCAGTACTTC
V: TRBV6-5; D: NA; size: NA; J: TRBJ2-5; CDR3: CASRLTVGTQYF; DNA: TGTGCCAGCAGATTGACAGTGGGGACCCAGTACTTC
V: TRBV4-1; D: TRBD2; size: NA; J: TRBJ2-3; CDR3: CASSQEGTRLTDTQYF; DNA: TGCGCCAGCAGCCAAGAAGGGACTAGACTCACAGATACGCAGTATTTT
V: TRBV4-1; D: NA; size: NA; J: TRBJ2-3; CDR3: CASQRTSGSTDTQYF; DNA: TGCGCCAGCCAACGTACCTCAGGGAGCACAGATACGCAGTATTTT
V: TRBV5-1; D: NA; size: NA; J: TRBJ2-1; CDR3: CASSSGDNEQFF; DNA: TGCGCCAGCAGCTCCGGGGACAATGAGCAGTTCTTC
V: TRBV9; D: NA; size: NA; J: TRBJ2-1; CDR3: CASSVLGSYNEQFF; DNA: TGTGCCAGCAGCGTTTTAGGCTCCTACAATGAGCAGTTCTTC
V: TRBV5-4; D: NA; size: NA; J: TRBJ2-1; CDR3: CASSAGVSSYNEQFF; DNA: TGTGCCAGCAGCGCAGGGGTAAGCTCCTACAATGAGCAGTTCTTC
V: TRBV11-2; D: NA; size: NA; J: TRBJ2-3; CDR3: CASEGDSGTDTQYF; DNA: TGTGCCAGCGAGGGGGATAGCGGCACAGATACGCAGTATTTT
V: TRBV3-1/TRBV3-2; D: NA; size: NA; J: TRBJ1-1; CDR3: CASRDPGSLSFF; DNA: TGTGCCAGCCGAGACCCCGGCAGTTTATCTTTCTTT
V: TRBV19; D: TRBD1; size: NA; J: TRBJ2-7; CDR3: CASRYRGGQGASEQYF; DNA: TGTGCCAGTAGATACCGGGGGGGACAGGGGGCGTCCGAGCAGTACTTC
V: TRBV5-1; D: TRBD1; size: NA; J: TRBJ2-7; CDR3: CASSLWDRYPYEQYF; DNA: TGCGCCAGCAGCTTGTGGGACAGGTATCCCTACGAGCAGTACTTC
V: TRBV6-5; D: NA; size: NA; J: TRBJ1-2; CDR3: CASTPAGGENGYTF; DNA: TGTGCCAGCACCCCCGCGGGGGGGGAGAATGGCTACACCTTC
V: TRBV5-1; D: NA; size: NA; J: TRBJ1-3; CDR3: CASSLVGNSGNTIYF; DNA: TGCGCCAGCAGCTTGGTCGGAAACTCTGGAAACACCATATATTTT
V: TRBV7-2; D: NA; size: NA; J: TRBJ2-3; CDR3: CASSLGGGPSDTQYF; DNA: TGTGCCAGCAGCCTAGGGGGGGGGCCCTCAGATACGCAGTATTTT
V: TRBV3-1/TRBV3-2; D: TRBD2; size: NA; J: TRBJ2-5; CDR3: CASSQDASGKYETQYF; DNA: TGTGCCAGCAGCCAAGACGCTAGCGGGAAATACGAGACCCAGTACTTC
V: TRBV7-2; D: TRBD2; size: NA; J: TRBJ2-1; CDR3: CASSLRIAGDINEQFF; DNA: TGTGCCAGCAGCTTACGAATAGCGGGGGACATCAATGAGCAGTTCTTC
V: TRBV3-1/TRBV3-2; D: TRBD2; size: NA; J: TRBJ2-5; CDR3: CASSQGTSGKETQYF; DNA: TGTGCCAGCAGCCAAGGGACTAGCGGGAAAGAGACCCAGTACTTC
V: TRBV6-5; D: NA; size: NA; J: TRBJ2-7; CDR3: CASSFGHSYEQYF; DNA: TGTGCCAGCAGTTTTGGACACTCCTACGAGCAGTACTTC
V: TRBV13; D: TRBD1; size: NA; J: TRBJ1-3; CDR3: CASSFGTAGNTIYF; DNA: TGTGCCAGCAGCTTTGGGACAGCTGGAAACACCATATATTTT
V: TRBV19; D: TRBD2; size: once; J: TRBJ2-7; CDR3: CATRGGAFHEQYF; DNA: TGTGCCACTCGCGGGGGGGCCTTCCACGAGCAGTACTTC
V: TRBV30; D: NA; size: NA; J: TRBJ1-5; CDR3: CAWNLRSNQPQHF; DNA: TGTGCCTGGAACTTAAGGAGCAATCAGCCCCAGCATTTT
V: TRBV2; D: NA; size: NA; J: TRBJ1-4; CDR3: CASSSGQSREKLFF; DNA: TGTGCCAGTTCGAGCGGACAGTCGAGGGAAAAACTGTTTTTT
V: TRBV6-5; D: NA; size: once; J: TRBJ1-1; CDR3: CASSYSGQYMNTEAFF; DNA: TGTGCCAGCAGTTACTCAGGACAATACATGAACACTGAAGCTTTCTTT
V: TRBV20-1; D: NA; size: few; J: TRBJ1-1; CDR3: CSARENTEAFF; DNA: TGCAGTGCTAGAGAGAACACTGAAGCTTTCTTT
V: TRBV5-6; D: TRBD2; size: NA; J: TRBJ2-3; CDR3: CAGKLAGGTDTQYF; DNA: TGTGCCGGGAAACTAGCGGGGGGCACAGATACGCAGTATTTT
V: TRBV30; D: NA; size: NA; J: TRBJ2-2; CDR3: CAWRAIRTGELFF; DNA: TGTGCCTGGAGGGCTATAAGGACCGGGGAGCTGTTTTTT
V: TRBV14; D: TRBD2; size: NA; J: TRBJ2-2; CDR3: CAILGLAGHTGELFF; DNA: TGTGCCATCCTGGGACTAGCGGGGCACACCGGGGAGCTGTTTTTT
V: TRBV27; D: TRBD1; size: NA; J: TRBJ1-5; CDR3: CASSRTGHNQPQHF; DNA: TGTGCCAGCAGTCGGACAGGTCATAATCAGCCCCAGCATTTT
V: TRBV7-9; D: TRBD2; size: NA; J: TRBJ2-3; CDR3: CASSSRTSGGPDTQYF; DNA: TGTGCCAGCAGCTCAAGGACTAGCGGGGGGCCAGATACGCAGTATTTT
V: TRBV3-1/TRBV3-2; D: TRBD1; size: NA; J: TRBJ1-2; CDR3: CASSLTGGLLNYGYTF; DNA: TGTGCCAGCAGCCTAACAGGGGGCCTCCTTAACTATGGCTACACCTTC
V: TRBV6-5; D: NA; size: NA; J: TRBJ1-1; CDR3: CASSSRTVIRPEAFF; DNA: TGTGCCAGCAGTTCCAGGACCGTAATACGCCCTGAAGCTTTCTTT
V: TRBV24-1; D: NA; size: NA; J: TRBJ2-2; CDR3: CATSDLTAAGELFF; DNA: TGTGCCACCAGTGACCTCACAGCGGCCGGGGAGCTGTTTTTT
V: TRBV21-1; D: NA; size: NA; J: TRBJ2-7; CDR3: CASSKVETRNSEQYF; DNA: TGTGCCAGCAGCAAAGTGGAGACTAGAAACTCCGAGCAGTACTTC
V: TRBV3-1/TRBV3-2; D: NA; size: once; J: TRBJ2-5; CDR3: CASTVRGETQYF; DNA: TGTGCCAGCACCGTGAGGGGAGAGACCCAGTACTTC
V: TRBV24-1; D: TRBD1; size: NA; J: TRBJ1-2; CDR3: CATSDRDRLYGYTF; DNA: TGTGCCACCAGTGACCGGGACAGACTCTATGGCTACACCTTC
V: TRBV11-3; D: NA; size: NA; J: TRBJ1-1; CDR3: CASSGGRAAKAFF; DNA: TGTGCCAGCAGCGGGGGCAGGGCGGCGAAAGCTTTCTTT
V: TRBV5-1; D: NA; size: NA; J: TRBJ1-3; CDR3: CASSPVTGNSGNTIYF; DNA: TGCGCCAGCAGCCCCGTTACAGGAAACTCTGGAAACACCATATATTTT
V: TRBV6-5; D: NA; size: NA; J: TRBJ2-5; CDR3: CATSWVGETQYF; DNA: TGTGCCACAAGCTGGGTGGGAGAGACCCAGTACTTC
V: TRBV12-3/TRBV12-4; D: TRBD1; size: NA; J: TRBJ2-7; CDR3: CASSEAGTAEQYF; DNA: TGTGCCAGCAGTGAAGCCGGGACAGCCGAGCAGTACTTC
V: TRBV12-3/TRBV12-4; D: NA; size: NA; J: TRBJ2-1; CDR3: CASSPGRPEQFF; DNA: TGTGCCAGCAGCCCCGGTCGCCCGGAGCAGTTCTTC
V: TRBV7-9; D: NA; size: NA; J: TRBJ1-5; CDR3: CASSLSGSPDDQPQHF; DNA: TGTGCCAGCAGCTTATCAGGGTCACCAGACGATCAGCCCCAGCATTTT
V: TRBV7-2; D: NA; size: few; J: TRBJ2-1; CDR3: CASSLRGRYNEQFF; DNA: TGTGCCAGCAGCTTACGGGGCCGGTACAATGAGCAGTTCTTC
V: TRBV5-6; D: TRBD1; size: NA; J: TRBJ2-4; CDR3: CASRGQGGNIQYF; DNA: TGTGCCAGCAGGGGACAGGGGGGAAACATTCAGTACTTC
V: TRBV4-1; D: NA; size: NA; J: TRBJ2-1; CDR3: CASSQVSGFGNEQFF; DNA: TGCGCCAGCAGCCAAGTTTCGGGTTTCGGGAATGAGCAGTTCTTC
V: TRBV5-6; D: NA; size: NA; J: TRBJ1-2; CDR3: CASSLGRLSGYTF; DNA: TGTGCCAGCAGTTTAGGGAGGTTGAGTGGCTACACCTTC
V: TRBV4-1; D: NA; size: NA; J: TRBJ2-3; CDR3: CASSPGQNTDTQYF; DNA: TGCGCCAGCAGCCCCGGACAGAACACAGATACGCAGTATTTT
V: TRBV19; D: NA; size: NA; J: TRBJ2-1; CDR3: CASSLKRGAYNEQFF; DNA: TGTGCCAGCTCTTTAAAGAGGGGGGCCTACAATGAGCAGTTCTTC